Listed below are T cell receptor beta chains from one sample, sequenced in a study of T-cell reconstitution after alpha-beta-depleted transplantation in children. TCRdb ran MiXCR on the PCR reads and lists one entry per CDR3 protein. Of some 350,000 distinct CDR3 sequences in the sample, around 15% were seen once. The source material was PBMCs, mostly from graft donor cells, sampled 360 days after TCRalphabeta/CD19-depleted stem cell transplant. The source of these receptors is a male patient between 2 and 10 years old who had a stem cell transplant for acute lymphoblastic leukemia, so the T cells may come from the graft donor. Each CDR3 is given with its conserved first and last residue. The order of the fields is J gene, CDR3 length, V gene, clone size, D gene, CDR3 DNA, CDR3 protein. The D gene is left open where the match is weak. Not every row has a clone size; where given, it reads once, few, many or a size class.

J gene: TRBJ2-5; CDR3 length: 15; V gene: TRBV4-1; clone size: few; D gene: .; CDR3 DNA: TGCGCCAGCAGCCAACGAGGGTACGATCAAGAGACCCAGTACTTC; CDR3 protein: CASSQRGYDQETQYF
J gene: TRBJ2-1; CDR3 length: 18; V gene: TRBV5-1; clone size: .; D gene: TRBD1; CDR3 DNA: TGCGCCAGCAGCCCCCTCCCCCGGTACGGGACAGGAGACAATGAGCAGTTCTTC; CDR3 protein: CASSPLPRYGTGDNEQFF
J gene: TRBJ2-6; CDR3 length: 14; V gene: TRBV18; clone size: many; D gene: .; CDR3 DNA: TGTGCCAGCCCTCCTTTCTCTGGGGCCAACGTCCTGACTTTC; CDR3 protein: CASPPFSGANVLTF
J gene: TRBJ2-1; CDR3 length: 15; V gene: TRBV5-1; clone size: few; D gene: TRBD2; CDR3 DNA: TGCGCCAGCAGGAACCTAGCGGGGATCTACAATGAGCAGTTCTTC; CDR3 protein: CASRNLAGIYNEQFF
J gene: TRBJ2-7; CDR3 length: 17; V gene: TRBV12-3/TRBV12-4; clone size: .; D gene: TRBD2; CDR3 DNA: TGTGCCAGCAGTTTTACTAGCGGGAGGGCCTCGTCCTACGAGCAGTACTTC; CDR3 protein: CASSFTSGRASSYEQYF
J gene: TRBJ2-5; CDR3 length: 15; V gene: TRBV24-1; clone size: .; D gene: TRBD1; CDR3 DNA: TGTGCCACCAGTGCGCGGACAGGGGTCGGGGAGACCCAGTACTTC; CDR3 protein: CATSARTGVGETQYF
J gene: TRBJ2-2; CDR3 length: 16; V gene: TRBV6-5; clone size: .; D gene: TRBD2; CDR3 DNA: TGTGCCAGCAGTTACTCTAGCGGGAGGCTGGCCGGGGAGCTGTTTTTT; CDR3 protein: CASSYSSGRLAGELFF
J gene: TRBJ2-7; CDR3 length: 15; V gene: TRBV6-1; clone size: many; D gene: TRBD1; CDR3 DNA: TGTGCCAGCAGACAACCGGGACAGGGGCGTTACGAGCAGTACTTC; CDR3 protein: CASRQPGQGRYEQYF
J gene: TRBJ2-2; CDR3 length: 13; V gene: TRBV12-3/TRBV12-4; clone size: few; D gene: .; CDR3 DNA: TGTGCCAGCACTCTGACCCGCACCGGGGAGCTGTTTTTT; CDR3 protein: CASTLTRTGELFF
J gene: TRBJ2-1; CDR3 length: 14; V gene: TRBV28; clone size: many; D gene: TRBD2; CDR3 DNA: TGTGCCAGTATGGGACTAGCGGGACCGGGTGAGCAGTTCTTC; CDR3 protein: CASMGLAGPGEQFF
J gene: TRBJ2-1; CDR3 length: 12; V gene: TRBV12-3/TRBV12-4; clone size: .; D gene: .; CDR3 DNA: TGTGCCAGCAGCGACAGGCCCAATGAGCAGTTCTTC; CDR3 protein: CASSDRPNEQFF
J gene: TRBJ2-1; CDR3 length: 19; V gene: TRBV5-1; clone size: .; D gene: TRBD1; CDR3 DNA: TGCGCCAGCAGCTTGGTCCCGGGACAGGGTTACAGCTCCTACAATGAGCAGTTCTTC; CDR3 protein: CASSLVPGQGYSSYNEQFF
J gene: TRBJ2-5; CDR3 length: 14; V gene: TRBV5-6; clone size: .; D gene: TRBD1; CDR3 DNA: TGTGCCAGCAGCGCCGGGGACAGGGATGAGACCCAGTACTTC; CDR3 protein: CASSAGDRDETQYF
J gene: TRBJ2-7; CDR3 length: 15; V gene: TRBV7-9; clone size: .; D gene: TRBD1; CDR3 DNA: TGTGCCAGCAGCTTAGATGGGACAGGGTTGTACGAGCAGTACTTC; CDR3 protein: CASSLDGTGLYEQYF
J gene: TRBJ2-5; CDR3 length: 14; V gene: TRBV9; clone size: few; D gene: TRBD2; CDR3 DNA: TGTGCCAGCAGCACCACTAGCGGGAGTAAGACCCAGTACTTC; CDR3 protein: CASSTTSGSKTQYF
J gene: TRBJ2-1; CDR3 length: 14; V gene: TRBV19; clone size: many; D gene: .; CDR3 DNA: TGTGCCAGTAGTATTGGGGGACAAGGCAATGAGCAGTTCTTC; CDR3 protein: CASSIGGQGNEQFF
J gene: TRBJ2-2; CDR3 length: 14; V gene: TRBV28; clone size: .; D gene: .; CDR3 DNA: TGTGCCAGCAACCCCGGCTGGAACACCGGGGAGCTGTTTTTT; CDR3 protein: CASNPGWNTGELFF
J gene: TRBJ1-4; CDR3 length: 16; V gene: TRBV28; clone size: .; D gene: TRBD1; CDR3 DNA: TGTGCCAGCCAACCCCGGGCAGGGGGGATTAATGAAAAACTGTTTTTT; CDR3 protein: CASQPRAGGINEKLFF
J gene: TRBJ2-7; CDR3 length: 15; V gene: TRBV15; clone size: many; D gene: .; CDR3 DNA: TGTGCCACCAGCAGGGGGCGGACACCGGGTTACGAGCAGTACTTC; CDR3 protein: CATSRGRTPGYEQYF
J gene: TRBJ2-6; CDR3 length: 18; V gene: TRBV4-3; clone size: .; D gene: .; CDR3 DNA: TGCGCCAGCAGCCAAGGGACAGCCAATCCGTCAGGGGCCAACGTCCTGACTTTC; CDR3 protein: CASSQGTANPSGANVLTF
J gene: TRBJ2-3; CDR3 length: 13; V gene: TRBV2; clone size: few; D gene: .; CDR3 DNA: TGTGCCAGCAGTGAAGTCGCCGCAGATACGCAGTATTTT; CDR3 protein: CASSEVAADTQYF
J gene: TRBJ1-1; CDR3 length: 15; V gene: TRBV5-1; clone size: many; D gene: .; CDR3 DNA: TGCGCCAGCAGCCCACGTTCAGGCCCGAAGACTGAAGCTTTCTTT; CDR3 protein: CASSPRSGPKTEAFF
J gene: TRBJ2-1; CDR3 length: 16; V gene: TRBV13; clone size: .; D gene: TRBD2; CDR3 DNA: TGTGCCAGCAGCCTTCTCGGGGCGGGAGTTTCGAATGAGCAGTTCTTC; CDR3 protein: CASSLLGAGVSNEQFF
J gene: TRBJ2-1; CDR3 length: 17; V gene: TRBV3-1; clone size: few; D gene: .; CDR3 DNA: TGTGCCAGCAGCCAAGATAAGGCGGGGATTGTGGTAAATGAGCAGTTCTTC; CDR3 protein: CASSQDKAGIVVNEQFF
J gene: TRBJ2-1; CDR3 length: 14; V gene: TRBV9; clone size: few; D gene: TRBD2; CDR3 DNA: TGTGCCAGCAGCGTAGCTACGACTAGCCTTGAGCAGTTCTTC; CDR3 protein: CASSVATTSLEQFF
J gene: TRBJ2-5; CDR3 length: 15; V gene: TRBV5-6; clone size: .; D gene: .; CDR3 DNA: TGTGCCAGCAGCTTGGTTCTTAGCAACCAAGAGACCCAGTACTTC; CDR3 protein: CASSLVLSNQETQYF
J gene: TRBJ1-1; CDR3 length: 14; V gene: TRBV7-9; clone size: few; D gene: .; CDR3 DNA: TGTGCCAGCAGCCCTGGACAGTTGAACACTGAAGCTTTCTTT; CDR3 protein: CASSPGQLNTEAFF
J gene: TRBJ2-5; CDR3 length: 18; V gene: TRBV5-1; clone size: .; D gene: TRBD2; CDR3 DNA: TGCGCCAGCAGCCAACAGCCGGGACTAGCGGGAGCATCCGAGACCCAGTACTTC; CDR3 protein: CASSQQPGLAGASETQYF
J gene: TRBJ2-3; CDR3 length: 19; V gene: TRBV4-2; clone size: .; D gene: TRBD2; CDR3 DNA: TGTGCCAGCAGCAAAGAGGGTAATAGCGGGAGATCGCGGGGAGATACGCAGTATTTT; CDR3 protein: CASSKEGNSGRSRGDTQYF
J gene: TRBJ2-5; CDR3 length: 16; V gene: TRBV5-1; clone size: .; D gene: TRBD2; CDR3 DNA: TGCGCCAGCAGCTTGGATCTAGCGGGAGATAAAGAGACCCAGTACTTC; CDR3 protein: CASSLDLAGDKETQYF
J gene: TRBJ2-3; CDR3 length: 19; V gene: TRBV20-1; clone size: few; D gene: TRBD2; CDR3 DNA: TGCAGTGCTAGACACTGGACTAGCGGGAGAACCATTAGCACAGATACGCAGTATTTT; CDR3 protein: CSARHWTSGRTISTDTQYF
J gene: TRBJ2-2; CDR3 length: 16; V gene: TRBV5-6; clone size: few; D gene: .; CDR3 DNA: TGTGCCAGCAGCCTCCTCCGGACGAAGAACACCGGGGAGCTGTTTTTT; CDR3 protein: CASSLLRTKNTGELFF
J gene: TRBJ2-7; CDR3 length: 16; V gene: TRBV10-2; clone size: .; D gene: TRBD1; CDR3 DNA: TGCGCCAGCAAGCCGTCCCCGGGACAGCTCCCCTACGAGCAGTACTTC; CDR3 protein: CASKPSPGQLPYEQYF
J gene: TRBJ2-6; CDR3 length: 15; V gene: TRBV7-9; clone size: few; D gene: .; CDR3 DNA: TGTGCCAGCAGCCCTTCGACGGCTGGGGCCAACGTCCTGACTTTC; CDR3 protein: CASSPSTAGANVLTF
J gene: TRBJ2-7; CDR3 length: 14; V gene: TRBV7-9; clone size: few; D gene: TRBD1; CDR3 DNA: TGTGCCAGCACGGGACAGGGAAGATCCTACGAGCAGTACTTC; CDR3 protein: CASTGQGRSYEQYF
J gene: TRBJ2-7; CDR3 length: 15; V gene: TRBV20-1; clone size: few; D gene: .; CDR3 DNA: TGCAGTGCTAGGTTAGGGCAGGACTGGGGATACGAGCAGTACTTC; CDR3 protein: CSARLGQDWGYEQYF
J gene: TRBJ2-7; CDR3 length: 15; V gene: TRBV12-3/TRBV12-4; clone size: .; D gene: .; CDR3 DNA: TGTGCCAGCAGGGGCTTCCAGGGTAACCCCTACGAGCAGTACTTC; CDR3 protein: CASRGFQGNPYEQYF
J gene: TRBJ1-5; CDR3 length: 14; V gene: TRBV19; clone size: once; D gene: .; CDR3 DNA: TGTGCCAGTACCCCGGACAGTTGGGGTCAGCCCCAGCATTTT; CDR3 protein: CASTPDSWGQPQHF
J gene: TRBJ2-1; CDR3 length: 15; V gene: TRBV29-1; clone size: few; D gene: TRBD2; CDR3 DNA: TGCAGCGGCGGGACTAAACTCGGCTCCTACAATGAGCAGTTCTTC; CDR3 protein: CSGGTKLGSYNEQFF
J gene: TRBJ2-5; CDR3 length: 16; V gene: TRBV11-1; clone size: .; D gene: .; CDR3 DNA: TGTGCCAGCAGCTTAAGGGCGGCTCGGTACCAAGAGACCCAGTACTTC; CDR3 protein: CASSLRAARYQETQYF